This entry describes one T cell receptor (beta chain). Trimming pared 4 bases from V and 7 bases from J, leaving 13 bases between. The CDR3 has 13 residues. Germline loops: CDR1 SQVTM, CDR2 ANQGSEA. Measured with immunoSEQ multiplex PCR; TCRdb has only the in-frame clones, and not every one. This table has 150,000 to 200,000 clones, 80% to 85% appearing once. This sample is part of a study of blood T cell repertoires in COVID-19. Sequenced material: PBMCs or T cells enriched from blood (not recorded which). The receptor was derived from a man aged 65-85 years who had been exposed to COVID-19. The chain is built from TRBV29-1 and TRBJ1-4, with D unclear. CDR3 nucleotide sequence: TGCAGCGTTGCCCACTCCACGGGTGAAAAACTGTTTTTT. It encodes CSVAHSTGEKLFF.